This T cell receptor beta chain was found in a study of T cell repertoires in cytomegalovirus infection. Study results and limitations: Across the ex vivo response, the dominant clonotypes were HLA-C-restricted CMV-specific TCR beta clonotypes.

Using its own MiXCR run on the reads, TCRdb lists one record per CDR3 protein. The repertoire consists of roughly 320,000 distinct CDR3 sequences, with over 7.5% occurring once and the leading ten covering approximately 4.5%. This clonotype was detected only a few times. Its target is not known. The V end was cut by 6 bases, the J end by 9 bases, with 15 bases between. The germline gives CDR1 MNHNY, CDR2 SVGAGI (reference sequence). The CDR3 is 13 residues long. The genes are TRBV6-6 and TRBJ2-1; D ambiguous. Source material: PBMCs. This receptor was taken from a human donor in good health (CMV status not recorded). Some clones in this sample may be carry-over from other donors' samples. The CDR3 DNA sequence: TGTGCCAGCAGCGCCCAGCCTTTAGGTGAGCAGTTCTTC. Its translation: CASSAQPLGEQFF.